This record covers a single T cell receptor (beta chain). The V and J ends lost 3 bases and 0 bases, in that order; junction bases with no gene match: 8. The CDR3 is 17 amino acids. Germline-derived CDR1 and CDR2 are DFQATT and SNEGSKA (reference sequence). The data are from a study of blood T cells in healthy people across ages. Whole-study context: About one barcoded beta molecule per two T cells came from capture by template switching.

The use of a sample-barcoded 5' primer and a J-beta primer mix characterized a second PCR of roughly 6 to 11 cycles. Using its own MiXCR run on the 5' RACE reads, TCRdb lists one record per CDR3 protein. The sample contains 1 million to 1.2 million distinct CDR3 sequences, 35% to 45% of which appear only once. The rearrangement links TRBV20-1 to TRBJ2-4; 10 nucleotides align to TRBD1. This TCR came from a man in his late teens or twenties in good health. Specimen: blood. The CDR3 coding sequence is TGCAGTGCTAGCCCGGGACAGGGGACCCTAGCCAAAAACATTCAGTACTTC. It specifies CSASPGQGTLAKNIQYF.